This TCR beta chain appears in the sequencing data of a study of T cell changes during pregnancy in multiple sclerosis. Turning to this clone: Distinct nucleotide sequences in the sample also encode this CDR3.

With 1 base removed from V and 3 bases from J, the gap between germline ends came to 11 bases. The germline CDR1 and CDR2 sequences are SGHNT and YYREEE (reference sequence). This CDR3 comprises 15 residues. TCRdb's copy holds only in-frame clones and misses some; the assay was immunoSEQ multiplex PCR. The sample contains tens of thousands of clones, over 95% of which appear only once. Here the sequenced sample was CD8+ T cells from peripheral blood mononuclear cells, taken after pregnancy. This receptor was taken from a female donor with multiple sclerosis, enrolled in a pregnancy study. The V gene is TRBV5-4, the J gene TRBJ2-1; TRBD2 is a possible D gene (5 bases). CDR3 sequence reads: CASSLWQDFYNEQFF. The CDR3 DNA reads TGTGCCAGCAGCTTGTGGCAGGACTTCTACAATGAGCAGTTCTTC.